The 23 T cell receptor beta chains listed next were all sequenced from one sample in a study of monozygotic twins with inflammatory bowel disease. For each CDR3 protein, TCRdb gives one entry from its re-call of the 5' RACE reads, without DNA. The sample holds about 210,000 distinct CDR3 sequences. The sequencing input was blood. Receptor source: a human donor with ulcerative colitis or Crohn's disease, or a healthy co-twin of an affected twin (not recorded which).

The chain joins TRBV19 to TRBJ1-5; TCRdb's D call of TRBD1 is untestable without DNA. CDR1 LNHDA and CDR2 SQIVND come from the germline V gene (reference sequence). This CDR3 is built from 13 residues. The CDR3 spells CASSFAPRGPQHF.

The chain has TRBV9 and TRBJ1-1; TCRdb gives TRBD1 as the D gene, but with no DNA this cannot be confirmed. Germline-derived CDR1 and CDR2 are SGDLS and YYNGEE. The CDR3 runs to 13 residues. The CDR3 loop reads CASSPRVNTEAFF.

The chain uses TRBV19 and TRBJ2-5; checking the TCRdb D call of TRBD1 is not possible without DNA. The CDR3 extends over 12 amino acids. Germline loops: CDR1 LNHDA, CDR2 SQIVND (reference sequence). This chain's CDR3 is CASRQGVETQYF.

The chain is built from TRBV27 and TRBJ2-5; the D call from TCRdb, TRBD2, cannot be confirmed without DNA. Germline CDR1 reads MNHEY; CDR2 reads SMNVEV (reference sequence). The CDR3 has 15 residues. The CDR3 here is CASSFLASGQETQYF.

V and J are TRBV15 and TRBJ1-1. The V gene's germline CDR1 is LNHNV and CDR2 YYDKDF (reference sequence). This CDR3 has 12 amino acids. This chain's CDR3 is CATSRDEGEAFF.

V usage is TRBV7-2 and J usage is TRBJ1-2. This CDR3 region has 13 residues. Germline V lookup: CDR1 SGHTA, CDR2 FQGNSA. CDR3: CASSSYYSGGYTF.

This rearrangement joins TRBV5-1 to TRBJ1-1. Germline loops: CDR1 SGHRS, CDR2 YFSETQ. This CDR3 is 15 amino acids long. CDR3 in amino acids: CASSFRRGVRTEAFF. Combining the CDR3 with reference TRBV5-1 and TRBJ1-1 gives the whole variable domain KAGVTQTPRYLIKTRGQQVTLSCSPISGHRSVSWYQQTPGQGLQFLFEYFSETQRNKGNFPGRFSGRQFSNSRSEMNVSTLELGDSALYLCASSFRRGVRTEAFFGQGTRLTVV.

The chain couples TRBV6-5 to TRBJ1-2; absent DNA, TCRdb's TRBD1 call cannot be checked. The CDR3 length is 16 residues. Germline V CDR1 and CDR2: MNHEY, SVGAGI. The CDR3 sequence: CASSSRERATNYGYTF.

The J gene is TRBJ1-5, the V gene TRBV18; TCRdb's assignment of TRBD1 cannot be checked, as there is no DNA. This CDR3 comprises 18 residues. Germline CDR1 KGHSH, CDR2 LQKENI. CDR3 sequence reads: CASSPRGRQGEGNQPQHF. The variable domain in full, completed from reference TRBV18 and TRBJ1-5, reads NAGVMQNPRHLVRRRGQEARLRCSPMKGHSHVYWYRQLPEEGLKFMVYLQKENIIDESGMPKERFSAEFPKEGPSILRIQQVVRGDSAAYFCASSPRGRQGEGNQPQHFGDGTRLSIL.

This chain joins TRBV20-1 and TRBJ1-2; without DNA, the TCRdb call of TRBD1 cannot be checked. The germline CDR1 and CDR2 sequences are DFQATT and SNEGSKA (reference sequence). This CDR3 has 13 amino acids. CDR3 loop: CSAPGQGQAGYTF.

The chain joins TRBV21-1 to TRBJ2-7; the TRBD2 assignment by TCRdb is unverifiable without DNA. TRBV21-1 is termed a pseudogene. The CDR3 is 17 residues long. The CDR3 region is CASSPLNSGTHSYEQYF.

The genes are TRBV9 and TRBJ2-3; TCRdb proposes TRBD2, but this gene call is untestable without DNA. The CDR3 is 14 residues long. CDR1 is SGDLS, CDR2 YYNGEE, per germline. CDR3 region: CASSVGGGPDTQYF.

J is TRBJ2-3 and V is TRBV5-1; TCRdb returns TRBD1, unconfirmable since there is no DNA. Germline V lookup: CDR1 SGHRS, CDR2 YFSETQ. The length of the CDR3 is 15 residues. The CDR3 spells CASSSRDQRADTQYF.

This chain joins TRBV7-9 and TRBJ1-1; TCRdb gives TRBD1 as the D gene, but with no DNA this cannot be confirmed. The CDR3 extends over 15 amino acids. Germline CDR1 and CDR2: SEHNR and FQNEAQ (reference sequence). CDR3 protein: CASRPPRGPNTEAFF.

The V call is TRBV20-1, the J call TRBJ2-5; TCRdb picks TRBD2, but there is no DNA to check that call. CDR1 is DFQATT and CDR2 is SNEGSKA in the germline V gene (reference sequence). CDR3 length: 14 residues. This CDR3 reads CSARSGTSDETQYF.

The chain couples TRBV7-2 to TRBJ1-1; TCRdb names TRBD1, which stays unverified in the absence of DNA. Germline V gives CDR1 SGHTA, CDR2 FQGNSA. The CDR3 sequence is 16 residues long. The CDR3 region is CASSQGNKGGRTEAFF.

The chain couples TRBV12-3 or TRBV12-4 to TRBJ1-2; TCRdb reports TRBD1, a call that lacks DNA to check it against. CDR3 length: 15 residues. The CDR3 loop reads CASSPRPTGSHGYTF.

CDR3 sequence: CSAKDSSEAFF. V gene TRBV29-1 combines with J gene TRBJ1-1. The germline V gene encodes CDR1 SQVTM and CDR2 ANQGSEA. This CDR3 spans 11 amino acids.

The V gene is TRBV9, the J gene TRBJ2-5; the D call of TRBD1 rests on TCRdb alone, since no DNA is present to check it. Germline assignment: CDR1 SGDLS and CDR2 YYNGEE. The CDR3 is made up of 11 amino acids. The CDR3 reads CASSAGGTQYF.

This sequence joins TRBV5-1 and TRBJ2-1; TCRdb's D call of TRBD1 is untestable without DNA. Germline CDR1 and CDR2: SGHRS and YFSETQ. The CDR3 loop spans 15 amino acids. CDR3 sequence: CASSRGGSSYNEQFF.

The CDR3: CASSLVQAQETQYF. The rearrangement uses TRBV5-5 and TRBJ2-5. The germline V gene encodes CDR1 SGHKS and CDR2 YYEKEE (reference sequence). The CDR3 runs 14 residues.

This chain links TRBV7-9 with TRBJ2-5. The germline CDR1 and CDR2 sequences are SEHNR and FQNEAQ (reference sequence). This CDR3 has 14 amino acids. CDR3 region: CASSHWAVEETQYF.

This chain uses TRBV2 with TRBJ1-1. Germline loops: CDR1 SNHLY, CDR2 FYNNEI. The CDR3 is made up of 14 amino acids. The chain's CDR3 is CASSGVVSYTEAFF.